This T cell receptor (beta chain) stems from a study of T cell responses to AZD1222 COVID-19 vaccine. Trimming pared 8 bases from V and 0 bases from J, leaving 10 bases between. Per the germline V gene, CDR1 is SEHNR and CDR2 is FQNEAQ (reference sequence). The CDR3 is 14 residues long. Concerning this clone: No antigen is known for it.

Study observations and caveats: The number of AZD1222 recipients seropositive at baseline was only five or six.

The data were produced by immunoSEQ multiplex PCR, yet TCRdb's version contains in-frame clones alone and is incomplete. The sample has about 150,000 clones, nearly 95% seen once; the top ten hold about 2.5%. The rearrangement joins TRBV7-9 to TRBJ2-2; maybe TRBD2 (6 bases). The clonotype comes from an adult in good health. The sequencing used peripheral blood, collected on day 0 of AZD1222 vaccination. The CDR3 spells CASVGGTNTGELFF. The CDR3 bases are TGTGCCAGCGTTGGAGGGACGAACACCGGGGAGCTGTTTTTT.